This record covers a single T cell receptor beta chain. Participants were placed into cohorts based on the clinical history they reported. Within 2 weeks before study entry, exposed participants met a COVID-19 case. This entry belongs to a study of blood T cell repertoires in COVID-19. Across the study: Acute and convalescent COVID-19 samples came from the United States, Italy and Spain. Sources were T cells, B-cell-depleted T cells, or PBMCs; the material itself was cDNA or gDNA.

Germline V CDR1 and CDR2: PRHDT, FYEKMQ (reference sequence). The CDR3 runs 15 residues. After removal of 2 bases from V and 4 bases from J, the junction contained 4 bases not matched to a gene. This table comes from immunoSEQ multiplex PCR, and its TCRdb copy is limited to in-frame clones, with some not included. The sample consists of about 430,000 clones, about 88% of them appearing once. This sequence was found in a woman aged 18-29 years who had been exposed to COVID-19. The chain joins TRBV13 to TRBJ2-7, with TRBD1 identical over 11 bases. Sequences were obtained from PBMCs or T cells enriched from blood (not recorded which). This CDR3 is CASSLRGQGAYEQYF. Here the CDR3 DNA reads TGTGCCAGCAGCTTAAGAGGACAGGGGGCTTACGAGCAGTACTTC.